Listed here are 32 T cell receptor beta chains from one sample, sequenced in a study of control samples from healthy donors and cancer patients. Generated by immunoSEQ multiplex PCR, the TCRdb table keeps only in-frame clones and is missing some. The sample has 90,000 to 100,000 clones, around 80% seen once; the top ten hold over 9.5%. What was sequenced was blood. These receptor sequences come from a woman in her thirties in good health.

V usage is TRBV27 and J usage is TRBJ2-3; D uncertain. The V gene lost 6 bases and the J gene lost 1 base, with 14 bases spanning the gap. The CDR3 is made up of 15 amino acids. The germline gives CDR1 MNHEY, CDR2 SMNVEV (reference sequence). The CDR3 is CASSQNRAGTDTQYF. CDR3 coding DNA: TGTGCCAGCAGCCAAAACCGGGCCGGCACAGATACGCAGTATTTT.

J is TRBJ1-2 and V is TRBV5-4, with TRBD1 as a possible D gene (6 bases). V was pared by 0 bases and J by 8 bases, with 11 bases between. The CDR3 loop spans 13 amino acids. Germline assignment: CDR1 SGHNT and CDR2 YYREEE (reference sequence). CDR3 sequence: CASSLVRTAGYTF. The DNA for the CDR3 is TGTGCCAGCAGCTTGGTCCGGACAGCCGGCTACACCTTC.

The chain links TRBV15 to TRBJ2-5, with TRBD2 identical over 7 bases. Germline V gene sequence: CDR1 LNHNV, CDR2 YYDKDF (reference sequence). The CDR3 covers 13 residues. Germline trimming cut 3 bases from V and 5 bases from J; bases unmatched to any gene: 3. CDR3: CATSSLAVETQYF. The CDR3 DNA follows: TGTGCCACCAGCAGCCTAGCGGTGGAGACCCAGTACTTC.

This chain uses TRBV7-2 with TRBJ2-3; no reliable D call. The V gene's germline CDR1 is SGHTA and CDR2 FQGNSA. CDR3 length: 14 residues. V was shortened by 2 bases and J by 0 bases, with 6 bases between the two germline ends. The CDR3 DNA reads TGTGCCAGCAGCTTAAGGCCTAGCACAGATACGCAGTATTTT. Protein product: CASSLRPSTDTQYF. The full variable domain, in which reference TRBV7-2 and TRBJ2-3 provide the parts outside the CDR3, is GAGVSQSPSNKVTEKGKDVELRCDPISGHTALYWYRQSLGQGLEFLIYFQGNSAPDKSGLPSDRFSAERTGGSVSTLTIQRTQQEDSAVYLCASSLRPSTDTQYFGPGTRLTVL.

V and J are TRBV2 and TRBJ2-2, with 11 nucleotides matching TRBD2. CDR3 length: 16 amino acids. Per germline, CDR1 SNHLY and CDR2 FYNNEI. V trimming: 4 bases; J trimming: 7 bases; junction bases outside the gene matches: 8. CDR3 bases: TGTGCCAGCAGTGCTGTAGCGGGGGGGCCCGGCGGGGAGCTGTTTTTT. This translates into CASSAVAGGPGGELFF.

The V and J genes are TRBV5-4 and TRBJ1-1; 8 positions agree with TRBD1. Germline V gives CDR1 SGHNT, CDR2 YYREEE (reference sequence). This CDR3 region has 14 residues. V lost 10 bases to trimming and J lost 0 bases; unmatched junction nucleotides: 8. CDR3 sequence: CAFSRTGMNTEAFF. In nucleotides, the CDR3 is TGTGCCTTCTCCAGGACAGGGATGAACACTGAAGCTTTCTTT.

V gene TRBV4-2 combines with J gene TRBJ1-1; no firm D call. There are 15 residues in the CDR3. Germline V gives CDR1 LGHNA, CDR2 YNFKEQ. V lost 0 bases to trimming and J lost 0 bases, with 8 bases between them. CDR3 sequence reads: CASSQETRVNTEAFF. CDR3 coding DNA: TGTGCCAGCAGCCAAGAAACAAGGGTGAACACTGAAGCTTTCTTT.

This rearrangement joins TRBV7-2 to TRBJ2-1; maybe TRBD1 (5 bases). V lost 4 bases and J lost 9, with 13 bases in between. CDR1 is SGHTA, CDR2 FQGNSA, per germline. The CDR3 loop spans 13 amino acids. Here the CDR3 reads CASSSDTFGEQFF. The CDR3 DNA follows: TGTGCCAGCAGCTCGGACACCTTCGGTGAGCAGTTCTTC.

V is TRBV18 and J is TRBJ2-1; 7 bases fit TRBD1. V gave up 4 bases and J gave up 4 bases; unmatched junction bases: 7. CDR3 size: 15 residues. Germline V gene data show CDR1 as KGHSH and CDR2 as LQKENI. This CDR3 reads CASSQSGTEYNEQFF. The CDR3 DNA follows: TGTGCCAGCTCACAATCCGGGACAGAATACAATGAGCAGTTCTTC. Filled out from reference TRBV18 and TRBJ2-1, the complete variable domain reads NAGVMQNPRHLVRRRGQEARLRCSPMKGHSHVYWYRQLPEEGLKFMVYLQKENIIDESGMPKERFSAEFPKEGPSILRIQQVVRGDSAAYFCASSQSGTEYNEQFFGPGTRLTVL.

The chain is built from TRBV30 and TRBJ1-2; D is undetermined. Germline V gene data show CDR1 as GTSNPN and CDR2 as SVGIG (reference sequence). The CDR3 runs to 11 residues. V was trimmed by 1 base and J by 5 bases, leaving 5 bases between them. The CDR3, as DNA: TGTGCCTGGAGTGCACAGTATGGCTACACCTTC. Its translation: CAWSAQYGYTF.

The chain carries TRBV19 and TRBJ1-4, with D perhaps matching TRBD1 (5 bases). Trimming pared 2 bases from V and 3 bases from J, leaving 10 bases between. Per the germline V gene, CDR1 is LNHDA and CDR2 is SQIVND (reference sequence). CDR3 length equals 15 residues. CDR3 protein: CASSIKGWANEKLFF. DNA of the CDR3: TGTGCCAGTAGTATAAAGGGGTGGGCTAATGAAAAACTGTTTTTT.

This clone has more than one count but fewer than ten. This chain uses TRBV5-1 with TRBJ1-1, with a possible D match to TRBD1 (5 bases). Trimming shortened V by 4 bases and J by 4 bases, and 11 bases separated the two germline ends. CDR1 is SGHRS, CDR2 YFSETQ, per germline. This CDR3 region has 13 residues. CDR3 nucleotides: TGCGCCAGCAGCGTCCAGGGTCTCACTGAAGCTTTCTTT. It translates to CASSVQGLTEAFF.

The chain joins TRBV15 to TRBJ1-2, with a tentative D call TRBD1 (5 bases). This CDR3 is built from 16 residues. V was shortened by 5 bases and J by 1 base, with 17 bases between the two germline ends. Germline V gene lookup returns CDR1 LNHNV and CDR2 YYDKDF (reference sequence). CDR3 region: CATSAPPGGNNYGYTF. DNA of the CDR3: TGTGCCACCAGCGCCCCCCCTGGGGGGAATAACTATGGCTACACCTTC.

V and J are TRBV11-2 and TRBJ1-1; D perhaps matches TRBD1 (5 bases). Trimming took 2 bases from V and 3 from J, leaving 10 bases between them. In germline, CDR1 is SGHAT, CDR2 FQNNGV. The length of the CDR3 is 14 residues. In nucleotides, the CDR3 is TGTGCCAGCAGCTTACAACAGGCCGACACTGAAGCTTTCTTT. This sequence encodes CASSLQQADTEAFF.

A note on this clone: The same CDR3 can be traced to other DNA sequences in this sample. This chain links TRBV24-1 with TRBJ2-5, with unresolved D. The CDR3 loop spans 14 amino acids. Germline lookup yields CDR1 KGHDR and CDR2 SFDVKD. V lost 4 bases and J lost 4, with 12 bases in between. In DNA, the CDR3 is TGTGCCACCAGTGAGGGCCAGGTGGGAGAGACCCAGTACTTC. This sequence encodes CATSEGQVGETQYF.

The chain uses TRBV3-1 (or the pseudogene TRBV3-2) and TRBJ1-2; TRBD1 aligns across 7 bases. The CDR3 runs to 15 residues. CDR1 is LGHDT and CDR2 is YNNKEL in the germline V gene (reference sequence). Losses at the gene ends were 1 base for V and 0 bases for J; bases not matched to a gene: 2. The CDR3 spells CASSQAGTANYGYTF. CDR3 nucleotide sequence: TGTGCCAGCAGCCAAGCCGGGACAGCTAACTATGGCTACACCTTC.

This clone was counted only a few times. The V gene is TRBV24-1, the J gene TRBJ2-2; maybe TRBD1 (6 bases). Trimming took 9 bases from V and 1 from J, leaving 14 bases between them. The CDR3 length is 15 residues. In germline, CDR1 is KGHDR, CDR2 SFDVKD. Here the CDR3 reads CATESQGQNTGELFF. CDR3 DNA sequence: TGTGCCACCGAGTCCCAGGGGCAGAACACCGGGGAGCTGTTTTTT.

J is TRBJ2-7 and V is TRBV30; D uncertain. The germline gives CDR1 GTSNPN, CDR2 SVGIG (reference sequence). CDR3 length equals 12 residues. Trimming removed 2 bases from V and 3 bases from J, with 8 bases in between. CDR3 residues: CAWSSSRYEQYF. DNA for the CDR3: TGTGCCTGGAGTTCCTCCCGCTACGAGCAGTACTTC. Together with reference TRBV30 and TRBJ2-7, the CDR3 gives the full variable domain: SQTIHQWPATLVQPVGSPLSLECTVEGTSNPNLYWYRQAAGRGLQLLFYSVGIGQISSEVPQNLSASRPQDRQFILSSKKLLLSDSGFYLCAWSSSRYEQYFGPGTRLTVT.

J is TRBJ2-1 and V is TRBV19; D remains ambiguous. CDR1 and CDR2 (germline): LNHDA, SQIVND (reference sequence). This CDR3 has 14 residues. Trimming took 6 bases from V and 1 from J, leaving 10 bases between them. CDR3 bases: TGTGCCAGTAGGCCGGGCCAATCCTACAATGAGCAGTTCTTC. It translates to CASRPGQSYNEQFF.

This sequence joins TRBV19 and TRBJ1-4; D is undetermined. CDR1 is LNHDA and CDR2 is SQIVND in the germline V gene (reference sequence). This CDR3 contains 14 residues. Trimming removed 6 bases from V and 5 bases from J, with 13 bases in between. The DNA for the CDR3 is TGTGCCAGTAGCCCCCCCGGATGGAATGAAAAACTGTTTTTT. Its translation: CASSPPGWNEKLFF.

V gene TRBV18 combines with J gene TRBJ2-2, with D unresolved. Deletions cut 5 bases from V and 5 bases from J, with 9 bases between. Germline CDR1 reads KGHSH; CDR2 reads LQKENI. The CDR3 contains 13 residues. The CDR3 region is CASSSIRTGELFF. The CDR3 bases are TGTGCCAGCTCATCAATAAGGACCGGGGAGCTGTTTTTT.

The V and J genes are TRBV14 and TRBJ2-3; a weak D match, TRBD2 (5 bases). V lost 4 bases to trimming and J lost 0 bases, with 23 bases between them. The CDR3 is 19 residues long. Germline CDR1 reads SGHDN; CDR2 reads FVKESK. The CDR3 nucleotides read TGTGCCAGCAGCCGCTCCCAAGCGGCCATGGTTATTAGCACAGATACGCAGTATTTT. This translates into CASSRSQAAMVISTDTQYF.

The chain uses TRBV5-1 and TRBJ2-5; D possibly matches TRBD1 or TRBD2 (5 bases each). Trimming left V 4 bases short and J 0 bases short, with 19 bases between. The CDR3 spans 17 residues. CDR1 and CDR2 from the germline V gene are SGHRS and YFSETQ. The CDR3: CASSAPGPGRYQETQYF. The CDR3 DNA reads TGCGCCAGCAGCGCGCCGGGGCCGGGACGGTACCAAGAGACCCAGTACTTC. Supplemented by reference TRBV5-1 and TRBJ2-5, the full variable domain reads KAGVTQTPRYLIKTRGQQVTLSCSPISGHRSVSWYQQTPGQGLQFLFEYFSETQRNKGNFPGRFSGRQFSNSRSEMNVSTLELGDSALYLCASSAPGPGRYQETQYFGPGTRLLVL.

The V call is TRBV5-6, the J call TRBJ1-1, with D perhaps matching TRBD1 (6 bases). This CDR3 is 13 amino acids long. V lost 3 bases and J 5 bases, leaving 11 bases between the germline ends. Germline CDR1 and CDR2: SGHDT and YYEEEE. The CDR3 DNA follows: TGTGCCAGCAGCTGGGGGCGGGTGACTGAAGCTTTCTTT. It translates to CASSWGRVTEAFF.

This rearrangement joins TRBV12-5 to TRBJ1-6; TRBD1 matches at 10 bases. The germline CDR1 and CDR2 sequences are LGHNT and FRNRAP. The CDR3 covers 16 residues. Trimming at V came to 2 bases and at J to 8 bases, leaving 6 bases not matched to a gene. The CDR3 sequence is CASGLRSGTGDSPLHF. The CDR3 DNA reads as TGTGCTAGTGGTTTGAGATCCGGGACAGGGGATTCACCCCTCCACTTT.

The chain carries TRBV19 and TRBJ1-5, with D perhaps matching TRBD1 (5 bases). The CDR3 extends over 15 amino acids. The germline V and J ends were trimmed by 8 bases and 6 bases, with 20 bases remaining between them. Germline CDR1 is LNHDA and CDR2 is SQIVND (reference sequence). The CDR3 coding sequence is TGTGCCAGTCGGGCCGCGGGGGGGAGGGGTCAGCCCCAGCATTTT. It encodes CASRAAGGRGQPQHF.

The V gene is TRBV6-1, the J gene TRBJ2-1; the D is unclear. There are 11 residues in the CDR3. Germline CDR1 and CDR2: MNHNS and SASEGT. Trimming stripped 2 bases from V and 8 bases from J, with 4 bases between. In DNA form, the CDR3 reads TGTGCCAGCAGTGAATTCGATGAGCAGTTCTTC. Translated: CASSEFDEQFF.

The V call is TRBV6-6, the J call TRBJ1-1; D is unresolved. CDR1 MNHNY and CDR2 SVGAGI come from the germline V gene (reference sequence). The V end was cut by 6 bases, the J end by 1 base, with 12 bases between. This CDR3 is built from 14 residues. The CDR3 loop reads CASSPGISNTEAFF. In DNA, the CDR3 is TGTGCCAGCAGCCCCGGGATATCGAACACTGAAGCTTTCTTT.

This rearrangement joins TRBV19 to TRBJ1-1; tentative D call: TRBD1 (5 bases). V lost 1 base and J lost 2, with 14 bases in between. Germline CDR1 reads LNHDA; CDR2 reads SQIVND (reference sequence). The CDR3 has 16 residues. CDR3 protein: CASSIVGGKANTEAFF. The DNA for the CDR3 is TGTGCCAGTAGTATAGTTGGGGGAAAGGCAAACACTGAAGCTTTCTTT.

V gene TRBV11-2 combines with J gene TRBJ1-6, with D possibly matching TRBD1 (5 bases). The V gene's germline CDR1 is SGHAT and CDR2 FQNNGV. V shed 5 bases and J shed 7 bases, with 24 bases lying between them. This CDR3 comprises 18 residues. CDR3 bases: TGTGCCAGCAGCAATAGGATAGGGGTTGGGGAGGGGAATTCACCCCTCCACTTT. Translating it yields CASSNRIGVGEGNSPLHF.

The V call is TRBV3-1 (or the pseudogene TRBV3-2), the J call TRBJ2-1, with D unclear. This CDR3 is 13 amino acids long. V dropped 0 bases and J dropped 9 bases, with 9 bases sitting between them. CDR1 and CDR2 (germline): LGHDT, YNNKEL (reference sequence). CDR3 nucleotides: TGTGCCAGCAGCCAAGATTTTGGTGGTGAGCAGTTCTTC. Amino acid sequence: CASSQDFGGEQFF.

CDR3 loop: CASSQDRTGRLYEQYF. The CDR3 DNA reads TGCGCCAGCAGCCAAGATAGGACAGGGAGGCTCTACGAGCAGTACTTC. The rearrangement joins TRBV4-1 to TRBJ2-7; 8 nucleotides match TRBD1. V lost 0 bases to trimming and J lost 3 bases; unmatched junction nucleotides: 7. The length of the CDR3 is 16 residues. Germline loops: CDR1 MGHRA, CDR2 YSYEKL.